This T cell receptor (beta chain) comes out of a study of beta chain features in type 1 diabetes. Whole-study results and caveats: Naive, central memory and Treg TCRB repertoires appeared more alike in patients than in healthy donors. When Type 1 diabetes patients were examined, their TCRB CDR3s proved moderately but significantly shorter in all four CD4+ subsets.

Every sorted population was more than 95% pure. On this clone: Its antigen is not known.

Germline assignment: CDR1 SGHNT and CDR2 YYREEE (reference sequence). CDR3 length: 14 amino acids. The ends were cut back, 4 bases at V and 8 bases at J, with 18 bases in the middle. The investigators reverse transcribed all of the isolated RNA, so they sequenced expressed TCRB transcripts. Naive, central memory and regulatory T cell samples yielded about 3.57 million reads on average. Profiled with immunoSEQ multiplex PCR; TCRdb holds only in-frame clones, not every one. The sample gives around 300,000 clones, about 15% of which show up once; more than 6.5% is in the top ten. Sequencing was carried out using central memory CD4+ T cells from blood. This sequence was found in a man aged 25-45 years in good health. The chain has TRBV5-4 and TRBJ1-1; the D gene is possibly TRBD1 (5 bases). Written as DNA, the CDR3 is TGTGCCAGCAGCAAAACCACCGACGGGGACGAAGCTTTCTTT. It yields the protein CASSKTTDGDEAFF. The full variable domain, rest sourced from reference TRBV5-4 and TRBJ1-1, is ETGVTQSPTHLIKTRGQQVTLRCSSQSGHNTVSWYQQALGQGPQFIFQYYREEENGRGNFPPRFSGLQFPNYSSELNVNALELDDSALYLCASSKTTDGDEAFFGQGTRLTVV.